A single sample gave rise to the 3 T cell receptor beta chains below, sequenced in a study of early T cells in non-severe SARS-CoV-2 infection. Each CDR3 protein is one row after TCRdb ran MiXCR on the 5' RACE reads. The sample lists tens of thousands of distinct CDR3 sequences, under 8.5% occurring once. This material consisted of whole blood, taken at baseline. These receptors were taken from an adult who was a healthcare worker with PCR-confirmed SARS-CoV-2 infection or an uninfected control (not recorded which).

The rearrangement links TRBV29-1 to TRBJ2-3, with D possibly matching TRBD2 (6 bases). Germline CDR1 and CDR2: SQVTM and ANQGSEA. The CDR3 is 12 residues long. Trimming took off 7 bases at V and 2 bases at J, with 10 bases between the two ends. CDR3 sequence: CSEGGATDTQYF. For the CDR3, the DNA is TGCAGCGAAGGAGGGGCCACAGATACGCAGTATTTT.

The table lists this clonotype with many counts. The gene calls are TRBV29-1 and TRBJ1-2; D unclear. Germline CDR1 and CDR2: SQVTM and ANQGSEA. CDR3 length equals 13 residues. The V end lost 3 bases, the J end lost 2 bases, and 10 bases lay between the germline ends. For the CDR3, the DNA is TGCAGCGTTGACGAGACGGAGAACTATGGCTACACCTTC. Protein sequence: CSVDETENYGYTF.

This clonotype was found many times. This rearrangement joins TRBV27 to TRBJ2-5; 8 nucleotides agree with TRBD1. The CDR3 totals 13 residues. Per germline, CDR1 MNHEY and CDR2 SMNVEV (reference sequence). Unmatched junction bases numbered 3, after V lost 5 bases and J lost 4 bases. The CDR3 region is CASSATGAETQYF. The CDR3 DNA reads TGTGCCAGCAGTGCGACAGGGGCAGAGACCCAGTACTTC.